These T cell receptor beta chains were read from a single sample in a study of blood T cell repertoires in COVID-19. Only in-frame clones appear in the TCRdb table, and some are missing; sequencing was by immunoSEQ multiplex PCR. The sample contains 210,000 or so clones, approximately 81% of which appear only once. Sequencing input: peripheral blood. The receptors come from a human donor in a cohort sampled during active COVID-19. CDR3s include the opening cysteine and the closing phenylalanine or tryptophan. The D gene is left open where the match is weak. Size is stated for part of the rows, as once, few or many counts, or as a class when the clone is expanded.

>NA|TRBV11-2|NA|TRBJ2-1
CASGRIGLNEQFF
TGTGCCAGCGGGAGGATCGGCCTCAATGAGCAGTTCTTC
>NA|TRBV19|NA|TRBJ1-5
CASSTTGSNQPQHF
TGTGCCAGTAGCACCACAGGGAGCAATCAGCCCCAGCATTTT
>TRBD2|TRBV5-1|NA|TRBJ2-1
CASSLGLGSYNEQFF
TGCGCCAGCAGCTTAGGACTAGGCTCCTACAATGAGCAGTTCTTC
>TRBD2|TRBV5-1|NA|TRBJ2-3
CASSSGLAGGTDTQYF
TGCGCCAGCAGCTCGGGACTAGCGGGGGGGACAGATACGCAGTATTTT
>NA|TRBV2|few|TRBJ1-2
CASNLASGYTF
TGTGCCAGCAACTTAGCGAGTGGCTACACCTTC
>NA|TRBV19|few|TRBJ2-3
CASSLQTNTQYF
TGTGCCAGTAGTCTCCAAACTAATACGCAGTATTTT
>NA|TRBV10-3|NA|TRBJ2-2
CAIRTGAAGELFF
TGTGCCATCAGGACTGGGGCGGCCGGGGAGCTGTTTTTT
>TRBD1|TRBV18|NA|TRBJ2-2
CASSPEGRGLAGELFF
TGTGCCAGCTCACCTGAAGGCAGGGGGCTTGCCGGGGAGCTGTTTTTT
>NA|TRBV5-1|few|TRBJ1-3
CASKGEGNTIYF
TGCGCCAGCAAGGGGGAAGGAAACACCATATATTTT
>NA|TRBV6-5|few|TRBJ1-6
CASKSIPTGNSPLHF
TGTGCCAGCAAATCAATTCCAACGGGTAATTCACCCCTCCACTTT
>TRBD1|TRBV29-1|NA|TRBJ1-2
CSGTGLNGYTF
TGCAGCGGGACAGGGTTGAATGGCTACACCTTC
>TRBD1|TRBV5-6|NA|TRBJ1-2
CASSRADRAFPDGYTF
TGTGCCAGCAGTCGCGCCGACAGGGCCTTCCCTGACGGCTACACCTTC
>NA|TRBV30|NA|TRBJ2-1
CASGQSNEQFF
TGTGCCTCGGGACAAAGCAATGAGCAGTTCTTC
>TRBD2|TRBV11-2|NA|TRBJ2-3
CASTLGLASADTQYF
TGTGCCAGCACCCTCGGACTAGCAAGCGCAGATACGCAGTATTTT
>TRBD1|TRBV19|many|TRBJ2-5
CASQVSGRTGTQYF
TGTGCCAGTCAAGTATCGGGCAGGACAGGGACCCAGTACTTC
>TRBD1|TRBV5-1|NA|TRBJ2-3
CASGDRVKGTDTQYF
TGCGCCAGCGGGGACAGGGTAAAGGGCACAGATACGCAGTATTTT
>NA|TRBV19|NA|TRBJ2-6
CASSKRQPTSGANVLTF
TGTGCCAGTAGTAAGAGACAACCTACCTCTGGGGCCAACGTCCTGACTTTC
>NA|TRBV2|NA|TRBJ2-2
CASSPGLLVELFF
TGTGCCAGCAGTCCGGGACTTCTCGTGGAGCTGTTTTTT
>TRBD1|TRBV18|NA|TRBJ1-1
CASSPPSRGHPEAFF
TGTGCCAGCTCACCACCTTCCAGGGGGCATCCTGAAGCTTTCTTT
>TRBD1|TRBV16|NA|TRBJ2-5
CASSQRDRVQETQYF
TGTGCCAGCAGCCAACGGGACAGGGTTCAAGAGACCCAGTACTTC
>NA|TRBV5-1|NA|TRBJ1-1
CASTDVRGPNTEAFF
TGCGCCAGCACCGACGTCAGGGGCCCGAACACTGAAGCTTTCTTT
>TRBD2|TRBV10-3|NA|TRBJ2-1
CAISESGTSGRGSYNEQFF
TGTGCCATCAGTGAGTCTGGGACTAGCGGGAGGGGGTCCTACAATGAGCAGTTCTTC
>NA|TRBV27|few|TRBJ2-1
CASSLAGGSYNEQFF
TGTGCCAGCAGTTTAGCAGGGGGGTCCTACAATGAGCAGTTCTTC
>TRBD2|TRBV5-4|NA|TRBJ2-1
CASSRSTSGRGGKQFF
TGTGCCAGCAGCCGTTCTACTAGCGGGAGGGGGGGGAAGCAGTTCTTC
>NA|TRBV11-2|NA|TRBJ2-6
CASSLRGSGANVLTF
TGTGCCAGCAGCTTACGCGGCTCTGGGGCCAACGTCCTGACTTTC
>TRBD2|TRBV6-5|NA|TRBJ2-7
CASSSGLAGGGEQYF
TGTGCCAGCAGTTCCGGACTAGCGGGAGGTGGAGAGCAGTACTTC
>NA|TRBV15|few|TRBJ2-5
CATSSSRGSQETQYF
TGTGCCACCAGCTCCTCCCGGGGGAGCCAAGAGACCCAGTACTTC
>NA|TRBV5-1|NA|TRBJ2-5
CASSLTSGGQTQYF
TGCGCCAGCAGCTTAACTTCAGGTGGGCAGACCCAGTACTTC
>NA|TRBV25-1|NA|TRBJ2-7
CASSDRGYEQYF
TGTGCCAGCAGTGACCGCGGATACGAGCAGTACTTC
>TRBD1|TRBV28|NA|TRBJ1-2
CASSLVGRGQGYTF
TGTGCCAGCAGTTTGGTCGGCAGGGGGCAAGGCTACACCTTC
>NA|TRBV5-1|NA|TRBJ1-2
CASSPSQEIYGYTF
TGCGCCAGCAGCCCCTCACAGGAGATCTATGGCTACACCTTC
>NA|TRBV28|few|TRBJ1-5
CASSPNLNQPQHF
TGTGCCAGCAGTCCGAACTTAAATCAGCCCCAGCATTTT
>NA|TRBV5-1|NA|TRBJ2-2
CASSLAGDYTGELFF
TGCGCCAGCAGCTTAGCAGGGGATTATACCGGGGAGCTGTTTTTT
>NA|TRBV7-9|NA|TRBJ1-1
CASSPSRVNTEAFF
TGTGCCAGCAGCCCCAGCAGGGTGAACACTGAAGCTTTCTTT
>NA|TRBV18|NA|TRBJ1-5
CASSLEGKQPQHF
TGTGCCAGCTCACTGGAGGGGAAACAGCCCCAGCATTTT
>TRBD2|TRBV4-2|NA|TRBJ2-5
CASSQSDIGGGETQYF
TGTGCCAGCAGCCAAAGTGACATCGGGGGAGGGGAGACCCAGTACTTC
>TRBD2|TRBV6-1|NA|TRBJ2-1
CASSSLAGARNEQFF
TGTGCCAGCAGTTCCCTAGCGGGGGCGAGGAATGAGCAGTTCTTC
>NA|TRBV5-1|NA|TRBJ2-2
CASSLAYAGMGELFF
TGCGCCAGCAGCTTGGCTTATGCAGGCATGGGGGAGCTGTTTTTT
>TRBD2|TRBV2|NA|TRBJ2-1
CASSKWGGSYNEQFF
TGTGCCAGCTCAAAATGGGGGGGCTCCTACAATGAGCAGTTCTTC
>NA|TRBV16|NA|TRBJ1-1
CASSTGRGWNTEAFF
TGTGCCAGCAGCACAGGAAGGGGGTGGAACACTGAAGCTTTCTTT
>TRBD2|TRBV3-1/TRBV3-2|NA|TRBJ2-5
CASSQNSGGAETQYF
TGTGCCAGCAGCCAAAATAGCGGGGGAGCAGAGACCCAGTACTTC
>TRBD1|TRBV19|NA|TRBJ1-5
CASSIVRDSSNQPQHF
TGTGCCAGTAGTATCGTTCGGGACAGCAGCAATCAGCCCCAGCATTTT
>TRBD1|TRBV6-5|NA|TRBJ1-5
CASSLAGTGDQPQHF
TGTGCCAGCAGTTTGGCCGGGACAGGGGATCAGCCCCAGCATTTT
>NA|TRBV6-2/TRBV6-3|once|TRBJ1-2
CASSYSPGSTNYGYTF
TGTGCCAGCAGTTACTCGCCAGGATCGACTAACTATGGCTACACCTTC
>NA|TRBV5-1|NA|TRBJ2-3
CASTTGTDTQYF
TGCGCCAGCACTACAGGGACAGATACGCAGTATTTT
>NA|TRBV5-1|NA|TRBJ2-3
CASSLFRGSDTQYF
TGCGCCAGCAGCTTGTTCAGGGGATCAGATACGCAGTATTTT
>TRBD1|TRBV6-4|NA|TRBJ1-2
CASSPQGQGYGYTF
TGTGCCAGCAGTCCCCAGGGACAGGGCTATGGCTACACCTTC
>NA|TRBV7-2|NA|TRBJ1-1
CASSLGTANTEAFF
TGTGCCAGCAGCTTAGGGACAGCCAACACTGAAGCTTTCTTT
>NA|TRBV6-1|NA|TRBJ2-2
CASSEVIRGSGELFF
TGTGCCAGCAGTGAAGTCATCAGGGGCTCCGGGGAGCTGTTTTTT
>NA|TRBV5-1|NA|TRBJ1-1
CASSLDRSNTEAFF
TGCGCCAGCAGCTTGGACAGGTCCAACACTGAAGCTTTCTTT
>TRBD1|TRBV18|NA|TRBJ1-5
CASTGTGSNQPQHF
TGTGCCAGCACTGGGACAGGGAGCAATCAGCCCCAGCATTTT
>TRBD1|TRBV3-1/TRBV3-2|NA|TRBJ2-2
CASSPTGPSGGTGELFF
TGTGCCAGCAGCCCTACAGGCCCCTCAGGGGGCACCGGGGAGCTGTTTTTT
>NA|TRBV5-5|NA|TRBJ1-4
CASRPPSTTNEKLFF
TGTGCCAGCAGGCCCCCCAGTACAACTAATGAAAAACTGTTTTTT
>NA|TRBV18|NA|TRBJ2-7
CASSLNQERGPEQYF
TGTGCCAGCTCACTGAATCAGGAGAGAGGGCCCGAGCAGTACTTC
>NA|TRBV6-5|few|TRBJ1-2
CASVQQGRNYGYTF
TGTGCCAGCGTCCAACAGGGTCGAAACTATGGCTACACCTTC
>NA|TRBV28|NA|TRBJ1-5
CASSVYPSNQPQHF
TGTGCCAGCAGTGTCTATCCTAGCAATCAGCCCCAGCATTTT
>TRBD1|TRBV7-3|NA|TRBJ2-3
CASSRGQGAADTQYF
TGTGCCAGCAGCAGAGGACAGGGGGCCGCAGATACGCAGTATTTT